The entry below gives a single TCR beta chain sequence along with its context. Its antigen is not yet known. It has no much larger one-base neighbor in the sample; base qualities were not kept. The data derive from a study of shared clonotypes between healthy human individuals (dated by TCRdb to 2018 to 2021). About the full investigation: The cohort comprised two women and a few men aged 18 to 49 years. Between about 0.94 and 8.9 billion PBMCs per donor were obtained by leukapheresis. For each donor, three plates each were used for CD4 naive and CD4 memory, two plates were used for CD8 naive, and one plate was used for CD8 memory. Libraries were prepared and TCR repertoires were sequenced by different laboratories using diverse techniques, in order to increase sequencing depth and limit assay-specific biases. To estimate repertoire size and how much clonotypes are shared between individuals, the study performed deep sequencing of blood TCR repertoires from a handful of healthy adults. Broad study findings and their caveats: Higher generation probabilities were observed for clonotypes shared by all four sorted-subset donors than for non-shared clonotypes. Sampling was restricted to blood, and TCR repertoires in tissue are likely to differ from TCR repertoires in blood. Across a handful of donors, approximately 5% of naive CD4, 3% to 4% of naive CD8, 2.3% of memory CD4, and about 0.4% of memory CD8 clonotypes were shared. Naive subsets generally had larger estimated clonotype richness than memory subsets did. Pairwise subsampling indicated that sequencing depth was expected to affect the degree of clonotype sharing among donors. Even with the large sequencing depth, rarefaction of the sorted-subset datasets indicated that sequencing was incomplete. The small number of donors limited the genetic and exposure-history diversity represented.

Based on the germline V gene, the CDR1 and CDR2 sequences are SGHRS and YFSETQ. From its cysteine to its phenylalanine, the CDR3 spans 16 amino acids. The entry retains the CDR3 DNA only, 48 bases that are in frame from base 1. After removal of 3 bases from V and 0 bases from J, the junction retains 5 bases not matched to a gene. Donors were healthy HIV-negative adults with no recently reported acute infections or vaccinations. Every donor was a Caucasian adult residing in Nashville, Tennessee, USA. CD4+ T cells were enriched by magnetic negative selection; naive cells were then positively selected on CD45RA, and the negative fraction formed the memory subset. Blood was collected by leukapheresis, and PBMCs were isolated by Ficoll-Histopaque density gradient centrifugation and then cryopreserved in liquid nitrogen vapor phase. Analytical flow cytometry was used to check the purity and quantity of each magnetically sorted T cell population. Each sorted fraction had its genomic DNA isolated and then quantified by UV absorbance on a Nanodrop 2000c.

Using the deep immunoSEQ assay, multiplex PCR amplified TCR CDR3 regions from genomic DNA. For each cell subset, the extracted genomic DNA was distributed evenly across all wells of several immunoSEQ 96-well plates, and each plate served as one replicate. For sorted subsets, about 200 ng genomic DNA, equal to some 28,000 T cell genomes, was loaded into each replicate PCR. The purified libraries were quantified using a Qubit 3.0 fluorometer, sized with a Bioanalyzer 2100, and then quantified again using the KAPA Library Quantification kit. Every immunoSEQ 96-well plate was sequenced on a dedicated single-read 150-cycle Illumina NextSeq 550 flow cell. In the original analysis: Because only junctional sequences without quality scores were contained in the immunoSEQ output, filtering matching that applied to full-length reads could not be performed. Sequences were annotated with PyIR, a Python wrapper for IgBLAST v1.9, and V/J genes and CDR3 were assigned using IMGT germline references. Any read was removed if the V/J assignment was weak (E-value above 1e-6), the CDR3 was missing, or the read contained stop codons, out-of-frame junctions, or ambiguous translated residues. V3J clonotypes were defined as sequences sharing an identical inferred V gene, J gene, and CDR3 amino acid sequence. Percentage overlap between repertoires was computed as shared unique clonotypes divided by the size of the smaller repertoire. RTK rarefaction, the Chao1 estimator, and Recon v2.1 estimates of unobserved clonotypes were used to assess repertoire richness. Generation probabilities for all TCRbeta clonotypes obtained by the gDNA method from a handful of donors were computed using OLGA. Sourced from immuneACCESS, this table was stored by TCRdb with only in-frame sequences that have V and J called. A share of the clones is absent; for the studies checked, an unresolved V gene accounts for under half, and the remainder has no known explanation. Clone size and the V and J calls come from that table; the DNA yielded D and trimming. In all, the sample holds about 1.1 million clones, and around three quarters of those were seen once. Jointly, the top ten make up roughly 0.61% of the sample.

The source is a man between 18 and 35 years old in good health. Some clones in this sample may be carry-over from other donors' samples. The chain links TRBV5-1 with TRBJ2-2, with TRBD1 matching 7 junction bases. The sequencing input was memory CD4+ T cells from PBMCs. The cell subset or site label here, explained by the study, means: CD45RA-negative fraction. The nucleotides are TGCGCCAGCAGCTATACAGGGGCTGCGAACACCGGGGAGCTGTTTTTT. Translated, this is CASSYTGAANTGELFF.